The 17 T cell receptor beta chains in this list originate from one sample, sequenced in a study of T cell responses to AZD1222 COVID-19 vaccine (dated by TCRdb to about 2021). The library was generated by the immunoSEQ multiplex PCR assay. TCRdb limited this immuneACCESS table to in-frame rearrangements with V and J called. A share of clones is missing; checked studies link under half to unresolved V genes, and the rest is unexplained. Across this sample there are approximately 300,000 clones, with 90% to 95% seen only once. Less than 0.65% of the sample goes to the ten largest clones. Explained via the paper, the time point label denotes: about 28 days (+/-7) after the second vaccine dose. The sequencing used peripheral blood, collected 28 days after the second AZD1222 dose. The receptors here all came from an adult who received the AZD1222 COVID-19 vaccine.

The chain has TRBV2 and TRBJ1-5; D is perhaps TRBD1 (5 bases). The CDR3 is made up of 14 amino acids. Looked up from germline, CDR1 is SNHLY and CDR2 is FYNNEI. V gave up 3 bases and J gave up 4 bases, with 10 bases separating them. CDR3: CASSEGVRNQPQHF. The CDR3 nucleotides read TGTGCCAGCAGTGAGGGGGTGAGGAATCAGCCCCAGCATTTT.

This clone was counted once. V gene TRBV5-1 combines with J gene TRBJ2-1; TRBD1 matches 7 bases. CDR3 length equals 15 residues. CDR1 is SGHRS, CDR2 YFSETQ, per germline. V shed 3 bases, J shed 4 bases, and the junction held 7 bases outside the gene matches. The CDR3 spells CASSSGTALYNEQFF. The DNA for the CDR3 is TGCGCCAGCAGCTCCGGGACAGCCCTTTACAATGAGCAGTTCTTC.

With regard to this clone: The junction and the germline gene differ at one end; a read error may be behind it. This chain links TRBV19 with TRBJ1-2, with D perhaps matching TRBD1 (6 bases). Looked up from germline, CDR1 is LNHDA and CDR2 is SQIVND (reference sequence). This CDR3 spans 12 amino acids. The CDR3 loop reads CAGSLGGLGYTF. The CDR3 DNA follows: TGTGCCGGTAGCCTGGGGGGGCTTGGCTACACCTTC.

On this clone: Other DNA sequences of this sample code for an identical CDR3. This sequence joins TRBV14 and TRBJ1-3; no definite D call. The V end was cut by 4 bases, the J end by 2 bases, with 9 bases between. The CDR3 spans 14 residues. CDR1 and CDR2 from the germline V gene are SGHDN and FVKESK. DNA of the CDR3: TGTGCCAGCAGCCCCCTGGGCCCTGGAAACACCATATATTTT. This sequence encodes CASSPLGPGNTIYF.

The chain couples TRBV11-2 to TRBJ1-4; perhaps TRBD1 as D (6 bases). The CDR3 totals 18 residues. Trimming shortened V by 1 base and J by 5 bases, and 20 bases separated the two germline ends. Germline CDR1 reads SGHAT; CDR2 reads FQNNGV. CDR3 protein: CASSLAKFQGLGNEKLFF. The DNA of the CDR3 is TGTGCCAGCAGCTTAGCCAAATTCCAGGGGCTAGGGAATGAAAAACTGTTTTTT.

J is TRBJ1-5 and V is TRBV7-2; TRBD1 matches 8 bases. CDR1 and CDR2 from the germline V gene are SGHTA and FQGNSA. J lost 5 bases, V lost 4 bases, and 7 bases had no gene match. There are 15 residues in the CDR3. The CDR3 DNA sequence: TGTGCCAGCAGCTACCGGACAGGGTTTGATCAGCCCCAGCATTTT. This gives the protein CASSYRTGFDQPQHF.

This rearrangement joins TRBV29-1 to TRBJ1-2; TRBD1 aligns across 8 bases. The CDR3 loop spans 15 amino acids. Germline CDR1 reads SQVTM; CDR2 reads ANQGSEA. CDR3 region: CRAGTGLDFNYGYTF. The CDR3 bases are TGCAGAGCCGGGACAGGCCTCGACTTTAACTATGGCTACACCTTC.

The rearrangement uses TRBV2 and TRBJ2-1; no firm D call. Between the trimmed V and J ends, which lost 11 bases and 5 bases, there was a span of 10 bases. Germline V gene lookup returns CDR1 SNHLY and CDR2 FYNNEI. The CDR3 covers 11 residues. CDR3 in DNA: TGTGCCGGCACAAAGAACAATGAGCAGTTCTTC. Amino acid sequence: CAGTKNNEQFF.

V is TRBV11-1 and J is TRBJ1-2, with D tentatively TRBD1 (6 bases). Germline V gives CDR1 SGHAT, CDR2 FQDESV (reference sequence). The CDR3 runs to 14 residues. V was trimmed by 5 bases and J by 3 bases, leaving 13 bases between them. CDR3 amino acids: CASSQPTGHYGYTF. The DNA for the CDR3 is TGTGCCAGCAGCCAGCCTACAGGGCACTATGGCTACACCTTC.

The chain uses TRBV28 and TRBJ2-5; TRBD2 is a possible D gene (5 bases). Germline CDR1 is MDHEN and CDR2 is SYDVKM. The CDR3 contains 12 residues. Trimming shortened V by 1 base and J by 9 bases, and 9 bases separated the two germline ends. CDR3: CASSLSTGAQYF. The CDR3 DNA reads TGTGCCAGCAGTTTATCCACCGGGGCCCAGTACTTC.

This chain uses TRBV3-1 (or the pseudogene TRBV3-2) with TRBJ1-1; the match to TRBD1 covers 10 bases. Losses at the gene ends were 1 base for V and 10 bases for J; bases not matched to a gene: 6. CDR1 LGHDT and CDR2 YNNKEL come from the germline V gene (reference sequence). The CDR3 runs to 14 residues. CDR3 DNA sequence: TGTGCCAGCAGCCAAGCCCGGACAGGGGGGGGAGCTTTCTTT. It specifies CASSQARTGGGAFF.

This clone appeared a few times. The chain couples TRBV24-1 to TRBJ2-3; 10 bases fit TRBD2. Germline loops: CDR1 KGHDR, CDR2 SFDVKD. V shed 8 bases and J 5 bases; nucleotides not matched to a gene: 6. This CDR3 is built from 14 residues. The CDR3, as DNA: TGTGCCACCACTAGCGGGAGTTCACAAGATACGCAGTATTTT. Amino acid sequence: CATTSGSSQDTQYF.

This clone has a single count. CDR3 in amino acids: CASSSPSGGAFNTEAFF. CDR3 in DNA: TGTGCCAGCAGTTCTCCATCAGGGGGTGCCTTTAACACTGAAGCTTTCTTT. V is TRBV28 and J is TRBJ1-1, with 7 bases lining up with TRBD1. Looked up from germline, CDR1 is MDHEN and CDR2 is SYDVKM. The CDR3 loop spans 17 amino acids. The J segment lost 2 bases and the V segment lost 4 bases, leaving 13 bases of the junction unmatched.

The rearrangement joins TRBV7-9 to TRBJ1-3; D is unclear. CDR1 is SEHNR and CDR2 is FQNEAQ in the germline V gene (reference sequence). The V gene lost 5 bases and the J gene lost 1 base, with 9 bases spanning the gap. The CDR3 runs 14 residues. In DNA form, the CDR3 reads TGTGCCAGCAGCCTTCGGAGGTCTGGAAACACCATATATTTT. Its translation: CASSLRRSGNTIYF.

The chain couples TRBV5-5 to TRBJ1-2; TRBD1 matches 9 bases. CDR1 SGHKS and CDR2 YYEKEE come from the germline V gene (reference sequence). CDR3 length: 16 amino acids. J gave up 2 bases and V 0 bases, and 5 bases lay outside the gene matches. DNA of the CDR3: TGTGCCAGCAGCTTGGCGGGACAGGGACCCAACTATGGCTACACCTTC. Translation gives CASSLAGQGPNYGYTF. Looking up the rest from reference TRBV5-5 and TRBJ1-2 gives the full variable domain: DAGVTQSPTHLIKTRGQQVTLRCSPISGHKSVSWYQQVLGQGPQFIFQYYEKEERGRGNFPDRFSARQFPNYSSELNVNALLLGDSALYLCASSLAGQGPNYGYTFGSGTRLTVV.

J is TRBJ1-1 and V is TRBV13; D call uncertain. The CDR3 length is 16 residues. V lost 2 bases to trimming and J lost 5 bases, with 18 bases between them. CDR1 is PRHDT and CDR2 is FYEKMQ in the germline V gene (reference sequence). The CDR3 DNA sequence: TGTGCCAGCAGCTTACTGGCCGGGCGTGGGTGGACTGAAGCTTTCTTT. Translated: CASSLLAGRGWTEAFF.

J is TRBJ2-5 and V is TRBV29-1; tentative D call: TRBD2 (6 bases). The CDR3 consists of 12 residues. Trimming removed 4 bases at V and 7 bases at J, with 13 bases between. Germline CDR1 SQVTM, CDR2 ANQGSEA. The CDR3 loop reads CSVVLLEGTQYF. CDR3 bases: TGCAGCGTTGTCCTTCTGGAGGGGACCCAGTACTTC. Looking up the rest from reference TRBV29-1 and TRBJ2-5 gives the full variable domain: SAVISQKPSRDICQRGTSLTIQCQVDSQVTMMFWYRQQPGQSLTLIATANQGSEATYESGFVIDKFPISRPNLTFSTLTVSNMSPEDSSIYLCSVVLLEGTQYFGPGTRLLVL.